These T cell receptor beta chains were read from a single sample in a study of T-cell memory formation after mild COVID-19. TCRdb independently ran MiXCR on the 5' RACE reads; one entry per CDR3 protein. Counted here are approximately 340,000 distinct CDR3 sequences, 15% to 20% occurring once; the ten biggest clones make up about a fifth. The material sequenced was PBMCs or a T cell subset sorted from them (not recorded which). Source of these receptors: a man younger than 30 who had mild COVID-19 (a few samples of this study predate the infection). Cell type and time point are not known. Each CDR3 is given with its conserved first and last residue. D genes are given only for firm matches.

j_call: TRBJ1-1
d_call: -
v_call: TRBV7-9
cdr3_aa: CASSSGDPMNTEAFF

j_call: TRBJ2-5
d_call: TRBD1
v_call: TRBV15
cdr3_aa: CATSQGAQETQYF

j_call: TRBJ2-1
d_call: -
v_call: TRBV6-5
cdr3_aa: CASSLTYGGAGFF

j_call: TRBJ1-6
d_call: -
v_call: TRBV5-1
cdr3_aa: CASSLEQGPYSPLHF

j_call: TRBJ2-1
d_call: -
v_call: TRBV4-2
cdr3_aa: CASSQGNGGARPNEQFF

j_call: TRBJ1-2
d_call: -
v_call: TRBV4-2
cdr3_aa: CASRMNREGGYTF

j_call: TRBJ2-1
d_call: TRBD2
v_call: TRBV7-2
cdr3_aa: CASSRRLAGHEQFF

j_call: TRBJ2-3
d_call: TRBD1
v_call: TRBV11-2
cdr3_aa: CASNRGDFTDTQYF

j_call: TRBJ2-1
d_call: TRBD2
v_call: TRBV20-1
cdr3_aa: CSAEAVAGGPPRHQFF

j_call: TRBJ2-1
d_call: TRBD2
v_call: TRBV7-9
cdr3_aa: CASRGPLRAGVFNEQFF

j_call: TRBJ2-5
d_call: TRBD2
v_call: TRBV4-3
cdr3_aa: CASSQVLGTRGGETQYF

j_call: TRBJ1-1
d_call: -
v_call: TRBV7-2
cdr3_aa: CASSLTRRNTEAFF

j_call: TRBJ2-1
d_call: -
v_call: TRBV20-1
cdr3_aa: CSARAFQGYNEQFF

j_call: TRBJ1-5
d_call: TRBD1
v_call: TRBV20-1
cdr3_aa: CSAQGVWQPQHF

j_call: TRBJ2-5
d_call: -
v_call: TRBV9
cdr3_aa: CASSADAGFQETQYF

j_call: TRBJ1-4
d_call: TRBD1
v_call: TRBV9
cdr3_aa: CASSPRDRATNEKLFF